This T cell receptor beta chain was recorded in a study of blood T cell repertoires in COVID-19 (dated by TCRdb to about 2020). Context from the whole study: The collaborator samples originated in the United States, Italy and Spain and spanned the acute and convalescent phases of COVID-19. Deeply sampled blood TCRbeta repertoires from subjects exposed to, actively infected with, or recovered from COVID-19 were included in the dataset. The samples were drawn from the first 160 participants of the ongoing ImmuneRACE study and from about 1,200 subjects provided by 6 global collaborators. The prospective study material was composed of cDNA or gDNA derived from T cells, B-cell-depleted T cells, or PBMCs. Sample metadata almost always included a de-identified subject ID, COVID-19 status, age in years and sex. The repertoires were made available in a free public database intended to serve as a resource for research on the immune response to SARS-CoV-2. Where HLA class I and class II types were available, the types were taken from metadata supplied by the sample provider, not from assay-based typing.

The immunoSEQ Assay, a bias-controlled multiplex PCR, was used to amplify TCRbeta CDR3 regions from genomic DNA. The study's processing was this. The number of nucleated cells in each sample was estimated by amplification of reference gene primers within the assay. To quantify the absolute abundance of each unique TCRbeta CDR3 rearrangement, sequence reads were collapsed and filtered. Productive Simpson clonality was computed per sample as the square root of Simpson's diversity index over productive rearrangements. TCRdb limited this immuneACCESS table to in-frame rearrangements with V and J called. A share of clones is missing; checked studies link under half to unresolved V genes, and the rest is unexplained. V and J calls and clone size are copied from that table; D and trimming were computed from the DNA. The sample yields 200,000 or so clones; less than 90% were counted once. Clones ranked in the top ten supply approximately 10% of the sample.

Concerning this clone itself: It has no known antigen specificity. No per-base quality is available; no much larger clone lies one base away.

One collaborating source in Seattle enrolled patients while the patients were actively infected and followed the patients over time throughout the course of disease. The collaborating institutions used their own protocols to collect whole blood in K2EDTA tubes. For TCRbeta analysis, collaborator samples were shipped as frozen whole blood, as isolated PBMCs, or as DNA extracted from either sample type. The full study reports these points: The amount of clinical and demographic metadata varied by source and participant and was provided uncurated.

The clonotype comes from a woman of 80 years or more with COVID-19, enrolled during active disease. Material: peripheral blood.

The DNA sequence is as follows: TGTGCCAGCAGCCAAGGGGGACAGGGAGGGAGGAAACTGTTTTTT. Translated, it gives CASSQGGQGGRKLFF. This chain joins TRBV3-1 (or the pseudogene TRBV3-2) to TRBJ1-4; TRBD1 aligns with 9 central bases. The germline V gene (reference sequence) supplies CDR1 LGHDT and CDR2 YNNKEL. Trimming takes 1 base off V and 11 bases off J; junction bases not matched to a gene: 8. Spanning cysteine to phenylalanine, the CDR3 consists of 15 amino acids. The retained sequence is limited to the CDR3, 45 bases, with the frame set at the first base.